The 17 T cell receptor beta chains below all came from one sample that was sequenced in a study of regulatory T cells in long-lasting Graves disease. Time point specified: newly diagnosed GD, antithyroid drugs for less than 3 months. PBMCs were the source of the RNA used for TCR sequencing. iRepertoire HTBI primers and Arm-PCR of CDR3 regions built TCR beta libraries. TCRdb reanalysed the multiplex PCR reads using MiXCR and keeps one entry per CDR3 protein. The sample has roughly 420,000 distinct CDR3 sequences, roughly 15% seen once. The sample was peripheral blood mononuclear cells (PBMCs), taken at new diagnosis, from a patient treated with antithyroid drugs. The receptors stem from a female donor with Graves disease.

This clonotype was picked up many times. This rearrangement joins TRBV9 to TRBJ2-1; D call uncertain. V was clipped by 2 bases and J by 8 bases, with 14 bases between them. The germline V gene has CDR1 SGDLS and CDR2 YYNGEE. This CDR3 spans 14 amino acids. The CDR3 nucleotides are TGTGCCAGCAGCGTTGGCCCCCGGTTAGATGAGCAGTTCTTC. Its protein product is CASSVGPRLDEQFF.

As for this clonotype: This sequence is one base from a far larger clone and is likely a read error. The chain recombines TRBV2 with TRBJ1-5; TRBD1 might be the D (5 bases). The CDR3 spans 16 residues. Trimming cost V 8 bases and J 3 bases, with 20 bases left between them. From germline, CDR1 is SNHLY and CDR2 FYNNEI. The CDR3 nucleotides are TGTGCCAGCCAGGGTTTCGAGCGGGTTGTCAATCAGCCCCAGCATTTT. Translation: CASQGFERVVNQPQHF.

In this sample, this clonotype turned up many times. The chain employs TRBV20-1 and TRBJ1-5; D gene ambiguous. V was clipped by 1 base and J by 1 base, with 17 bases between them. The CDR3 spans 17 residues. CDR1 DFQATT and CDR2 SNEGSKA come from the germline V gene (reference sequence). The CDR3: CSARGNTLTGSNQPQHF. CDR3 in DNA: TGCAGTGCTAGAGGGAATACATTGACGGGGAGCAATCAGCCCCAGCATTTT.

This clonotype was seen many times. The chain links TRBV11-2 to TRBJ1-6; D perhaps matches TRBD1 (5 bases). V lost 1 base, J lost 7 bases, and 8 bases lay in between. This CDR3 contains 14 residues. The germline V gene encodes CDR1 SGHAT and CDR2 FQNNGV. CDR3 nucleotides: TGTGCCAGCAGCTTAGGTGCAGGGAATTCACCCCTCCACTTT. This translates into CASSLGAGNSPLHF.

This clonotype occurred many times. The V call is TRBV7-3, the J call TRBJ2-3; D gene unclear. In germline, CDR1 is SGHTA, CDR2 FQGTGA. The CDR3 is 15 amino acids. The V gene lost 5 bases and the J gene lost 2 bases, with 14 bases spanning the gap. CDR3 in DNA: TGTGCCAGCAGCGCAAGCCCGAAAGACACAGATACGCAGTATTTT. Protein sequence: CASSASPKDTDTQYF.

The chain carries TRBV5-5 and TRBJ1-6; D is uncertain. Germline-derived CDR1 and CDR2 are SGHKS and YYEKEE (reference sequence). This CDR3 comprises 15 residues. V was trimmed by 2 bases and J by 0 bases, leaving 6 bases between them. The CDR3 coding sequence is TGTGCCAGCAGCTTAGACTTCTCCTATAATTCACCCCTCCACTTT. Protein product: CASSLDFSYNSPLHF. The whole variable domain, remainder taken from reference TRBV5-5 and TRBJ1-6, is DAGVTQSPTHLIKTRGQQVTLRCSPISGHKSVSWYQQVLGQGPQFIFQYYEKEERGRGNFPDRFSARQFPNYSSELNVNALLLGDSALYLCASSLDFSYNSPLHFGNGTRLTVT.

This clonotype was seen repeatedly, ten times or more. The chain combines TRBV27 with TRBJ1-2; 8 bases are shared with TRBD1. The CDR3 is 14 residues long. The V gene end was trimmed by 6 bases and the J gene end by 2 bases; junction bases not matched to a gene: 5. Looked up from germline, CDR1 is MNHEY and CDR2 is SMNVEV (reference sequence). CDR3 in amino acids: CASRGRDRNYGYTF. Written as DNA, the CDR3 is TGTGCCAGCAGGGGCCGGGACAGGAACTATGGCTACACCTTC.

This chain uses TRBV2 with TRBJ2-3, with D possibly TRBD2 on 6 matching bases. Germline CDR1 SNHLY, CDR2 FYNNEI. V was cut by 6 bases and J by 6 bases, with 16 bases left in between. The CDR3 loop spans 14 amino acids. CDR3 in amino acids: CASRRLGEGDTQYF. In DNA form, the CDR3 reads TGTGCCAGCAGAAGACTAGGGGAAGGGGATACGCAGTATTTT.

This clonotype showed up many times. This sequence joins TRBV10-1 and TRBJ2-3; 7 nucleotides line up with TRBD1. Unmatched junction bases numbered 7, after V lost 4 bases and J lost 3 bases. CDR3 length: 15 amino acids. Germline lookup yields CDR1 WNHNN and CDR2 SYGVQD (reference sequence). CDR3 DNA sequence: TGCGCCAGCAGTGGACAGGGCAGTGAAACAGATACGCAGTATTTT. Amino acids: CASSGQGSETDTQYF.

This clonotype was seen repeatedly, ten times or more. CDR3 sequence reads: CASRYTSGTTEQYF. The CDR3 DNA reads as TGTGCCAGCAGGTATACTAGCGGGACGACCGAGCAGTACTTC. The chain links TRBV7-9 to TRBJ2-7, with 10 bases that match TRBD2. V was pared by 6 bases and J by 6 bases, with 8 bases of the junction left unmatched. The CDR3 runs 14 residues. Germline CDR1 is SEHNR and CDR2 is FQNEAQ (reference sequence).

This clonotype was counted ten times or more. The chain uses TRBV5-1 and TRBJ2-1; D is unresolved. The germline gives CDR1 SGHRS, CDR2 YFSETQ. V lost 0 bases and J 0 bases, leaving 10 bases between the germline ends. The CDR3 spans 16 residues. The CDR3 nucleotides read TGCGCCAGCAGCTTGGGGACCGGAAGCTCCTACAATGAGCAGTTCTTC. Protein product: CASSLGTGSSYNEQFF.

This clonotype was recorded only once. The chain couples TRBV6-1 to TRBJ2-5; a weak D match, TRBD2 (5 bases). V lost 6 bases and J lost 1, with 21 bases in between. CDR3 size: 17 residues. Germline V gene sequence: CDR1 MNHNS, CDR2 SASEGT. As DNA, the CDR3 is TGTGCCAGCAGCCACCGGGTCCCGACGGGGATCCAAGAGACCCAGTACTTC. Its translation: CASSHRVPTGIQETQYF.

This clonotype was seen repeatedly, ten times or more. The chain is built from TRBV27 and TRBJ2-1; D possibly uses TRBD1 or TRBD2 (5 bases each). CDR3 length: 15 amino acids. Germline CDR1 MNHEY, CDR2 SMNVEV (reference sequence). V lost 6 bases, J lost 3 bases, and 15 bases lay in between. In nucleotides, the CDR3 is TGTGCCAGCAGCTACCGGGGCCCTTACTACAATGAGCAGTTCTTC. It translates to CASSYRGPYYNEQFF.

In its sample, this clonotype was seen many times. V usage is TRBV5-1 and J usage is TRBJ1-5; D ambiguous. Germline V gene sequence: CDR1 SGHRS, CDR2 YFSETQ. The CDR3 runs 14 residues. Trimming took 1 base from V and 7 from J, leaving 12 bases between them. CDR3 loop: CASSLTGSHQPQHF. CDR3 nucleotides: TGCGCCAGCAGCTTGACGGGGTCGCACCAGCCCCAGCATTTT.

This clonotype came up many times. In nucleotides, the CDR3 is TGTGCCAGCAGTTTAAAGGCAGAGAACACTGAAGCTTTCTTT. It is translated as CASSLKAENTEAFF. V usage is TRBV27 and J usage is TRBJ1-1; D gene uncertain. The CDR3 spans 14 residues. Germline loops: CDR1 MNHEY, CDR2 SMNVEV (reference sequence). V lost 2 bases, J lost 1 base, and 8 bases lay in between.

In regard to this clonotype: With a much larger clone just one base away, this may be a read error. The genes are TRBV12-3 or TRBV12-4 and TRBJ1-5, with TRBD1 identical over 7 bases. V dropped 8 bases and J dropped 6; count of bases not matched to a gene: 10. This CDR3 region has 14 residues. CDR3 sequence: CASAQGGAGQPQHF. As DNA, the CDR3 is TGTGCCAGCGCCCAAGGGGGCGCCGGTCAGCCCCAGCATTTT.

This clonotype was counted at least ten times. This CDR3 reads CASSPPSGVNTGELFF. In nucleotides, the CDR3 is TGTGCCAGCAGCCCCCCTAGCGGGGTGAACACCGGGGAGCTGTTTTTT. The V and J genes are TRBV7-8 and TRBJ2-2; 9 bases agree with TRBD2. CDR1 SGHVS and CDR2 FQNEAQ come from the germline V gene. The CDR3 contains 16 residues. The trim removed 5 bases at V and 1 base at J, leaving 5 bases unmatched.